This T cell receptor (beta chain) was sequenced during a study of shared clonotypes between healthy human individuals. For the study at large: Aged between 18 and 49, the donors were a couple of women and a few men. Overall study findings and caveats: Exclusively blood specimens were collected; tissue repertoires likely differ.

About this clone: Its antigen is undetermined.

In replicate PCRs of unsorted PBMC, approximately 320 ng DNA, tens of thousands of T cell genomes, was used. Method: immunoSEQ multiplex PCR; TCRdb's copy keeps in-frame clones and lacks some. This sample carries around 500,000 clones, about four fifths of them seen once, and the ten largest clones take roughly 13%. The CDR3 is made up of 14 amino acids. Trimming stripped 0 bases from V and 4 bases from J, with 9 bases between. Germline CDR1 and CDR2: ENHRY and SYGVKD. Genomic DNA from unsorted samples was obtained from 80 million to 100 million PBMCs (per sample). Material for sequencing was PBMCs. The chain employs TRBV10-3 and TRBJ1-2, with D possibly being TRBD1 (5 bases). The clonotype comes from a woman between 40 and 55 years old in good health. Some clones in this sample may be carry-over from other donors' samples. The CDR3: CAISESGGFYGYTF. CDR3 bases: TGTGCCATCAGTGAGTCGGGGGGGTTCTATGGCTACACCTTC.